The 24 T cell receptor beta chains in this list originate from one sample, sequenced in a study of T cell changes during pregnancy in multiple sclerosis (dated by TCRdb to between 2017 and 2020). Receptor amplification or capture employed the immunoSEQ multiplex PCR assay. Drawn from immuneACCESS, this table holds only the in-frame rearrangements with V and J called that TCRdb kept. Clones are partly lost; checked studies trace under half to an unresolved V gene and leave the rest unexplained. This sample is represented by about 40,000 clones; roughly 94% of them were singletons. The ten largest clones add up to approximately 1.7% of the sample. Sequencing used peripheral blood, obtained in the third trimester of pregnancy. These TCRs come from a female donor with multiple sclerosis, enrolled in a pregnancy study.

The rearrangement links TRBV19 to TRBJ1-6; weak D call: TRBD1 (5 bases). The CDR3 covers 16 residues. Germline lookup yields CDR1 LNHDA and CDR2 SQIVND (reference sequence). V was trimmed by 7 bases and J by 7 bases, leaving 20 bases between them. CDR3 in DNA: TGTGCCAGTAACCCCACCCCGGGGGGGAGCAATTCACCCCTCCACTTT. Translation: CASNPTPGGSNSPLHF. The whole variable domain, remainder taken from reference TRBV19 and TRBJ1-6, is DGGITQSPKYLFRKEGQNVTLSCEQNLNHDAMYWYRQDPGQGLRLIYYSQIVNDFQKGDIAEGYSVSREKKESFPLTVTSAQKNPTAFYLCASNPTPGGSNSPLHFGNGTRLTVT.

A single count supports this clone. The J gene is TRBJ1-6, the V gene TRBV14; 7 nucleotides match TRBD1. The germline V gene has CDR1 SGHDN and CDR2 FVKESK. This CDR3 is 15 amino acids long. With V trimmed by 2 bases and J by 9 bases, 7 bases remained unmatched. The CDR3 sequence is CASSQLTGWSSPLHF. CDR3 sequence (DNA): TGTGCCAGCAGCCAACTGACAGGGTGGAGTTCACCCCTCCACTTT.

The chain carries TRBV12-5 and TRBJ1-2; 9 positions match TRBD1. The J segment lost 3 bases and the V segment lost 1 base, leaving 6 bases of the junction unmatched. The CDR3 loop spans 16 amino acids. From germline, CDR1 is LGHNT and CDR2 FRNRAP. The CDR3 nucleotides are TGTGCTAGTGGTTTGGACAGGGGGCCGATCGACTATGGCTACACCTTC. It translates to CASGLDRGPIDYGYTF.

The J gene is TRBJ2-3, the V gene TRBV18, with TRBD2 matching over 11 bases. The V and J ends lost 4 bases and 4 bases, in that order; junction bases with no gene match: 4. The CDR3 extends over 15 amino acids. Germline-derived CDR1 and CDR2 are KGHSH and LQKENI. In DNA, the CDR3 is TGTGCCAGCTCACAACTAGCGGGAGTACCAGATACGCAGTATTTT. Amino acids: CASSQLAGVPDTQYF.

About this clone itself: Other DNA sequences of this sample code for an identical CDR3. V and J are TRBV11-3 and TRBJ1-1; 7 positions match TRBD1. V was clipped by 3 bases and J by 0 bases; unmatched bases: 4. CDR1 and CDR2 from the germline V gene are SGHNT and YENEEA. This CDR3 is built from 15 residues. This CDR3 is CASSFKGQLNTEAFF. DNA of the CDR3: TGTGCCAGCAGCTTCAAGGGACAGTTGAACACTGAAGCTTTCTTT.

The table lists this clone with a count of one. V and J are TRBV5-1 and TRBJ1-1; no clear D. The ends were cut back, 4 bases at V and 1 base at J, with 14 bases in the middle. CDR1 and CDR2 (germline): SGHRS, YFSETQ. This CDR3 comprises 15 residues. The CDR3 sequence is CASSPDKYRNTEAFF. CDR3 bases: TGCGCCAGCAGCCCCGATAAGTACAGGAACACTGAAGCTTTCTTT.

The rearrangement links TRBV9 to TRBJ1-2, with 7 bases aligning to TRBD1. Germline trimming cut 3 bases from V and 3 bases from J; bases unmatched to any gene: 2. Germline loops: CDR1 SGDLS, CDR2 YYNGEE. This CDR3 contains 13 residues. The CDR3 DNA is TGTGCCAGCAGCGCCGACAGGGACTATGGCTACACCTTC. This encodes CASSADRDYGYTF.

A single count supports this clone. The rearrangement links TRBV30 to TRBJ1-4, with 7 bases that match TRBD1. With 2 bases clipped from V and 4 bases from J, the junction kept 4 bases outside the gene matches. Germline V gene data show CDR1 as GTSNPN and CDR2 as SVGIG (reference sequence). The CDR3 is 14 amino acids. The CDR3 loop reads CAWSRTGNNEKLFF. CDR3 nucleotide sequence: TGTGCCTGGAGTCGGACAGGAAATAATGAAAAACTGTTTTTT.

The rearrangement joins TRBV9 to TRBJ1-1; no clear D gene. Trimming stripped 0 bases from V and 5 bases from J, with 11 bases between. CDR3 length: 14 amino acids. Germline loops: CDR1 SGDLS, CDR2 YYNGEE. The CDR3 coding sequence is TGTGCCAGCAGCGTAGATCCAAGAGAAACTGAAGCTTTCTTT. It yields the protein CASSVDPRETEAFF.

The chain carries TRBV5-6 and TRBJ2-7; D ambiguous. The germline V and J ends were trimmed by 3 bases and 3 bases, with 13 bases remaining between them. The germline CDR1 and CDR2 sequences are SGHDT and YYEEEE. The CDR3 length is 14 residues. The CDR3 sequence: CASSSQASSYEQYF. The DNA for the CDR3 is TGTGCCAGCAGCTCTCAGGCCAGCAGCTACGAGCAGTACTTC. Together with reference TRBV5-6 and TRBJ2-7, the CDR3 gives the full variable domain: DAGVTQSPTHLIKTRGQQVTLRCSPKSGHDTVSWYQQALGQGPQFIFQYYEEEERQRGNFPDRFSGHQFPNYSSELNVNALLLGDSALYLCASSSQASSYEQYFGPGTRLTVT.

The chain couples TRBV19 to TRBJ2-7; 9 nucleotides align to TRBD1. The CDR3 loop spans 17 amino acids. The V gene's germline CDR1 is LNHDA and CDR2 SQIVND (reference sequence). J gave up 4 bases and V 4 bases, and 14 bases lay outside the gene matches. CDR3 sequence reads: CASSSSPGGTGTYEQYF. CDR3 nucleotide sequence: TGTGCCAGTAGTAGCTCCCCCGGAGGGACAGGGACGTACGAGCAGTACTTC.

The chain couples TRBV19 to TRBJ2-1, with D possibly matching TRBD1 (6 bases). The CDR3 loop spans 15 amino acids. Trimming left V 3 bases short and J 7 bases short, with 16 bases between. Germline V gene data show CDR1 as LNHDA and CDR2 as SQIVND (reference sequence). Here the CDR3 reads CASSILQGVPNEQFF. CDR3 DNA sequence: TGTGCCAGTAGTATCTTACAGGGAGTACCAAATGAGCAGTTCTTC.

The chain joins TRBV29-1 to TRBJ2-5; D is undetermined. V gave up 3 bases and J gave up 5 bases, with 13 bases separating them. Germline loops: CDR1 SQVTM, CDR2 ANQGSEA. This CDR3 spans 13 amino acids. The CDR3 nucleotides read TGCAGCGTTGAGTCAAGCGTCGGGGAGACCCAGTACTTC. Translating it yields CSVESSVGETQYF.

This clone was seen a single time. This sequence joins TRBV19 and TRBJ2-3; 7 bases map to TRBD1. The CDR3 runs to 14 residues. The V gene's germline CDR1 is LNHDA and CDR2 SQIVND (reference sequence). Germline trimming cut 5 bases from V and 4 bases from J; bases unmatched to any gene: 6. This chain's CDR3 is CASSPYDRADTQYF. DNA of the CDR3: TGTGCCAGTAGTCCCTACGACAGGGCAGATACGCAGTATTTT.

CDR3 protein: CGVVQEGQHHYGYTF. As DNA, the CDR3 is TGTGGGGTAGTGCAGGAAGGCCAGCACCACTATGGCTACACCTTC. The J gene is TRBJ1-2, the V gene TRBV28; D gene ambiguous. The CDR3 has 15 residues. Per germline, CDR1 MDHEN and CDR2 SYDVKM.

This CDR3 reads CASSQGGDRSEKLFF. The CDR3 nucleotides are TGTGCCAGCAGCCAAGGGGGGGACAGGAGTGAAAAACTGTTTTTT. The chain combines TRBV4-2 with TRBJ1-4; TRBD1 matches at 8 bases. V gave up 1 base and J gave up 7 bases; unmatched junction bases: 5. Germline V gives CDR1 LGHNA, CDR2 YNFKEQ. There are 15 residues in the CDR3.

V and J are TRBV18 and TRBJ1-5, with D possibly TRBD1 on 6 matching bases. This CDR3 contains 14 residues. Germline CDR1 is KGHSH and CDR2 is LQKENI. Trimming cost V 3 bases and J 2 bases, with 8 bases left between them. The CDR3 protein is CASSPGGRNQPQHF. Here the CDR3 DNA reads TGTGCCAGCTCACCCGGGGGGCGCAATCAGCCCCAGCATTTT.

The chain carries TRBV7-6 and TRBJ2-7, with D maybe TRBD2 (6 bases). V was cut by 3 bases and J by 6 bases, with 9 bases left in between. CDR1 and CDR2 from the germline V gene are SGHVS and FNYEAQ. The CDR3 covers 12 residues. This chain's CDR3 is CASSFSGGEQYF. CDR3 DNA: TGTGCCAGCAGCTTTTCCGGGGGCGAGCAGTACTTC.

As DNA, the CDR3 is TGTGCCAGTGGGACTTCCAAAAACATTCAGTACTTC. Translating gives CASGTSKNIQYF. The gene calls are TRBV28 and TRBJ2-4, with D possibly matching TRBD2 (6 bases). V was clipped by 9 bases and J by 2 bases, with 8 bases between them. The germline V gene encodes CDR1 MDHEN and CDR2 SYDVKM. The CDR3 totals 12 residues.

The chain has TRBV11-3 and TRBJ2-1; 7 bases agree with TRBD1. With V trimmed by 2 bases and J by 2 bases, 3 bases remained unmatched. Germline V gene data show CDR1 as SGHNT and CDR2 as YENEEA. The CDR3 spans 15 residues. The chain's CDR3 is CASSLNRGPYNEQFF. In nucleotides, the CDR3 is TGTGCCAGCAGCTTAAACAGGGGTCCCTACAATGAGCAGTTCTTC.

The chain uses TRBV7-2 and TRBJ2-1, with 13 bases lining up with TRBD2. Germline values: CDR1 SGHTA, CDR2 FQGNSA. This CDR3 has 16 amino acids. V shed 4 bases and J 6 bases; nucleotides not matched to a gene: 6. CDR3 amino acids: CASSSRTSGGINEQFF. Here the CDR3 DNA reads TGTGCCAGCAGCTCCCGGACTAGCGGGGGTATCAATGAGCAGTTCTTC.

This chain links TRBV12-5 with TRBJ2-5; TRBD2 aligns across 11 bases. This CDR3 spans 15 amino acids. V shed 7 bases and J 0 bases; nucleotides not matched to a gene: 4. Germline V CDR1 and CDR2: LGHNT, FRNRAP. As DNA, the CDR3 is TGTGCTAGTGCCTCTAGCGGGAGGTACCAAGAGACCCAGTACTTC. Residues: CASASSGRYQETQYF.

This chain links TRBV11-2 with TRBJ2-1; D not certain. The CDR3 runs to 14 residues. V was shortened by 0 bases and J by 3 bases, with 6 bases between the two germline ends. The germline V gene encodes CDR1 SGHAT and CDR2 FQNNGV. The CDR3 DNA reads TGTGCCAGCAGCTTAGATGGGCGCTACAATGAGCAGTTCTTC. It codes for CASSLDGRYNEQFF.

The J gene is TRBJ2-1, the V gene TRBV28, with a weak D call TRBD2 (6 bases). Germline-derived CDR1 and CDR2 are MDHEN and SYDVKM. CDR3 length: 15 amino acids. Trimming took off 6 bases at V and 10 bases at J, with 22 bases between the two ends. The CDR3 here is CASRKIAERRSEQFF. Here the CDR3 DNA reads TGTGCCAGCAGGAAAATAGCGGAGCGGAGGTCGGAGCAGTTCTTC. Complete variable domain (other parts from reference TRBV28 and TRBJ2-1): DVKVTQSSRYLVKRTGEKVFLECVQDMDHENMFWYRQDPGLGLRLIYFSYDVKMKEKGDIPEGYSVSREKKERFSLILESASTNQTSMYLCASRKIAERRSEQFFGPGTRLTVL.